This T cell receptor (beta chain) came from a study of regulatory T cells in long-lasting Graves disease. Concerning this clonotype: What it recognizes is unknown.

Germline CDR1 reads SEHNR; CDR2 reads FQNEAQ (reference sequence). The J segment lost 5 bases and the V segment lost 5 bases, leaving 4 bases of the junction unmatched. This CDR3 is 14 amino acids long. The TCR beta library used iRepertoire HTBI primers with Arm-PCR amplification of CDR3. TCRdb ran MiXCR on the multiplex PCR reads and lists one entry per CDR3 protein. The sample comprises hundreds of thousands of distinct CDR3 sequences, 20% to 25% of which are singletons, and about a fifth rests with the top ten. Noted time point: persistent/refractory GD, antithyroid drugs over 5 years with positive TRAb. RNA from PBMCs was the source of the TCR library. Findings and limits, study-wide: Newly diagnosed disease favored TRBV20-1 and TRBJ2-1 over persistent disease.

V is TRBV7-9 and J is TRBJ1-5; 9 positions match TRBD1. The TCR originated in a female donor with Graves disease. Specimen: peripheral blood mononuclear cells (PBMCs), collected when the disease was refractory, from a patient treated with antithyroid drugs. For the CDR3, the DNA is TGTGCCAGCAGCCCCCGGGACAGGGATCAGCCCCAGCATTTT. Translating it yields CASSPRDRDQPQHF.